Each of the 22 T cell receptor beta chains below was sequenced from the same sample in a study of OX40 agonist ivuxolimab in advanced cancers. TCRdb's copy holds only in-frame clones and misses some; the assay was immunoSEQ multiplex PCR. Among about 93,000 clones listed, under 95% were seen once. The starting material was CD4+ or CD8+ T cells sorted from blood, obtained in a trial of the OX40 agonist ivuxolimab. These receptors originate from an adult with an advanced solid tumor such as melanoma, head and neck, liver or kidney cancer.

The chain combines TRBV6-5 with TRBJ1-5; D is possibly TRBD1 (6 bases). The length of the CDR3 is 15 residues. Trimming left V 6 bases short and J 3 bases short, with 15 bases between. Germline CDR1 MNHEY, CDR2 SVGAGI. The CDR3 reads CASRSMDSNNQPQHF. The CDR3 DNA follows: TGTGCCAGCAGATCAATGGACAGCAACAATCAGCCCCAGCATTTT.

For the CDR3, the DNA is TGTGCCAGCTCACCAGGGGTGCATCAGCCCCAGCATTTT. It codes for CASSPGVHQPQHF. The rearrangement links TRBV18 to TRBJ1-5; no firm D call. Looked up from germline, CDR1 is KGHSH and CDR2 is LQKENI. Trimming removed 2 bases at V and 5 bases at J, with 7 bases between. This CDR3 spans 13 amino acids.

The rearrangement links TRBV10-1 to TRBJ2-3; possible D gene TRBD1, 5 bases. Looked up from germline, CDR1 is WNHNN and CDR2 is SYGVQD (reference sequence). The CDR3 is 15 amino acids. V lost 3 bases, J lost 1 base, and 11 bases lay in between. The CDR3 DNA reads TGCGCCAGCAGTGACCCCAAGACAGGCACAGATACGCAGTATTTT. It is translated as CASSDPKTGTDTQYF.

The V and J genes are TRBV7-8 and TRBJ1-3; 8 nucleotides agree with TRBD1. The junction had 6 bases not matched to a gene; V was cut back by 3 bases and J by 8 bases. CDR3 length equals 14 residues. Germline V CDR1 and CDR2: SGHVS, FQNEAQ. In nucleotides, the CDR3 is TGTGCCAGCAGCTTCCCGACAGGGGCGGACACCATATATTTT. Its protein product is CASSFPTGADTIYF.

This clone was counted once. The J gene is TRBJ1-1, the V gene TRBV4-2; D is uncertain. CDR3 length: 11 amino acids. V lost 4 bases, J lost 10 bases, and 10 bases lay in between. Germline lookup yields CDR1 LGHNA and CDR2 YNFKEQ. CDR3 amino acids: CASSPLRIAFF. The CDR3 DNA sequence: TGTGCCAGCAGCCCCCTCCGAATAGCTTTCTTT.

The chain has TRBV14 and TRBJ1-2; perhaps TRBD1 as D (6 bases). Per germline, CDR1 SGHDN and CDR2 FVKESK. The CDR3 has 12 residues. V was trimmed by 0 bases and J by 13 bases, leaving 12 bases between them. In DNA form, the CDR3 reads TGTGCCAGCAGCCAAGATCTAAAGGGGGGCACCTTC. It codes for CASSQDLKGGTF.

This sequence joins TRBV7-6 and TRBJ2-7, with 9 bases aligning to TRBD1. CDR3 size: 16 residues. V trimming: 4 bases; J trimming: 7 bases; junction bases outside the gene matches: 14. Germline CDR1 reads SGHVS; CDR2 reads FNYEAQ. The CDR3 loop reads CASSSFERDRVLEQYF. The DNA for the CDR3 is TGTGCCAGCAGCTCGTTCGAAAGGGACAGGGTGTTGGAGCAGTACTTC.

The chain uses TRBV6-6 and TRBJ2-5, with 8 nucleotides matching TRBD1. The germline V gene has CDR1 MNHNY and CDR2 SVGAGI (reference sequence). V lost 5 bases, J lost 1 base, and 3 bases stayed unmatched. This CDR3 is 14 amino acids long. The CDR3 nucleotides are TGTGCCAGCAGTGGAGGACAGGGCCAAGAGACCCAGTACTTC. Translation: CASSGGQGQETQYF.

The rearrangement joins TRBV21-1 to TRBJ2-7; TRBD1, as called in the table, went unchecked against the DNA. TRBV21-1 is a recognized pseudogene. The CDR3 is 15 amino acids. Here the CDR3 reads CASSKGQGGTYEQYF. DNA for the CDR3: TGTGCCAGCAGCAAAGGGCAGGGGGGAACCTACGAGCAGTACTTC.

The rearrangement uses TRBV7-8 and TRBJ1-3; no firm D call. Trimming took 3 bases from V and 9 from J, leaving 12 bases between them. The germline gives CDR1 SGHVS, CDR2 FQNEAQ. CDR3 length: 13 residues. The CDR3 DNA is TGTGCCAGCAGCTTGTTAAAGGCAGGCACCATATATTTT. Amino acids: CASSLLKAGTIYF.

This clone was counted a single time. This sequence joins TRBV6-5 and TRBJ2-5, with D perhaps matching TRBD1 (5 bases). Germline V CDR1 and CDR2: MNHEY, SVGAGI. The CDR3 covers 14 residues. V was shortened by 0 bases and J by 4 bases, with 9 bases between the two germline ends. The CDR3 coding sequence is TGTGCCAGCAGTTACTCGGGTAGGGGAGAGACCCAGTACTTC. Translation gives CASSYSGRGETQYF.

The chain joins TRBV11-3 to TRBJ2-5; 13 bases align to TRBD2. The CDR3 loop spans 15 amino acids. With V trimmed by 4 bases and J by 4 bases, 3 bases remained unmatched. The germline V gene encodes CDR1 SGHNT and CDR2 YENEEA. CDR3 DNA sequence: TGTGCCAGCAGCTGGGGACTAGCGGGGATAGAGACCCAGTACTTC. It encodes CASSWGLAGIETQYF.

This chain links TRBV30 with TRBJ1-1; perhaps TRBD1 as D (5 bases). The ends were cut back, 0 bases at V and 7 bases at J, with 12 bases in the middle. The CDR3 has 13 amino acids. Germline CDR1 GTSNPN, CDR2 SVGIG (reference sequence). CDR3 sequence (DNA): TGTGCCTGGAGTGTACGCCAGGGAGATGAAGCTTTCTTT. Translation gives CAWSVRQGDEAFF.

This chain connects TRBV2 to TRBJ2-1; D remains ambiguous. V dropped 3 bases and J dropped 6 bases, with 12 bases sitting between them. Germline V CDR1 and CDR2: SNHLY, FYNNEI. The CDR3 covers 14 residues. The CDR3 loop reads CASSDLTSGNEQFF. CDR3 coding DNA: TGTGCCAGCAGTGATCTGACCTCCGGCAATGAGCAGTTCTTC.

There are a few counts of this clone. The chain couples TRBV28 to TRBJ2-1; D is unresolved. The V end was cut by 5 bases, the J end by 8 bases, with 19 bases between. Per the germline V gene, CDR1 is MDHEN and CDR2 is SYDVKM. This CDR3 spans 15 amino acids. Written as DNA, the CDR3 is TGTGCCAGCAGTCTCCCCGGCGGCAGTCCCCATGAGCAGTTCTTC. Its translation: CASSLPGGSPHEQFF.

This chain links TRBV5-4 with TRBJ2-1, with 12 bases matching TRBD2. This CDR3 is 16 amino acids long. Germline CDR1 SGHNT, CDR2 YYREEE (reference sequence). V dropped 4 bases and J dropped 5; count of bases not matched to a gene: 7. CDR3 coding DNA: TGTGCCAGCAGCGCTGGACTAGCGGGGATAAACAATGAGCAGTTCTTC. Translation gives CASSAGLAGINNEQFF.

The chain recombines TRBV19 with TRBJ2-5; D assignment may be TRBD1 or TRBD2 (5 bases each). Looked up from germline, CDR1 is LNHDA and CDR2 is SQIVND (reference sequence). Trimming took off 4 bases at V and 4 bases at J, with 7 bases between the two ends. This CDR3 is built from 12 residues. The CDR3 nucleotides read TGTGCCAGTAGTAGGGACGGAGAGACCCAGTACTTC. This encodes CASSRDGETQYF.

J is TRBJ1-2 and V is TRBV6-1, with 9 bases lining up with TRBD1. The CDR3 extends over 15 amino acids. Looked up from germline, CDR1 is MNHNS and CDR2 is SASEGT. J was trimmed by 4 bases and V by 0 bases; bases with no gene match: 3. CDR3 protein: CASSEADRGTYGYTF. As DNA, the CDR3 is TGTGCCAGCAGTGAAGCGGACAGGGGAACCTATGGCTACACCTTC.

CDR3 protein: CASSSDAVDGNTIYF. The CDR3 nucleotides read TGTGCCAGCAGCTCAGACGCGGTGGATGGAAACACCATATATTTT. V and J are TRBV7-2 and TRBJ1-3; D remains unclear. The CDR3 runs 15 residues. V was cut by 4 bases and J by 3 bases, with 13 bases left in between. Germline V gene data show CDR1 as SGHTA and CDR2 as FQGNSA.

The chain has TRBV6-1 and TRBJ1-5; no clear D gene. The CDR3 is made up of 14 amino acids. Trimming removed 1 base from V and 0 bases from J, with 4 bases in between. Germline values: CDR1 MNHNS, CDR2 SASEGT. The CDR3 DNA sequence: TGTGCCAGCAGTGAAGACATTAGCAATCAGCCCCAGCATTTT. Its translation is CASSEDISNQPQHF.

This rearrangement joins TRBV18 to TRBJ2-3; 9 positions agree with TRBD1. CDR3 length equals 16 residues. Per germline, CDR1 KGHSH and CDR2 LQKENI. Trimming took 5 bases from V and 4 from J; bases not matched to a gene: 10. This CDR3 reads CASSRTGEVGSDTQYF. CDR3 nucleotides: TGTGCCAGCTCAAGGACAGGGGAAGTCGGCTCAGATACGCAGTATTTT. Full variable domain (remainder filled in from reference TRBV18 and TRBJ2-3): NAGVMQNPRHLVRRRGQEARLRCSPMKGHSHVYWYRQLPEEGLKFMVYLQKENIIDESGMPKERFSAEFPKEGPSILRIQQVVRGDSAAYFCASSRTGEVGSDTQYFGPGTRLTVL.

The rearrangement joins TRBV6-6 to TRBJ1-5; D not resolved. The V end was cut by 6 bases, the J end by 7 bases, with 16 bases between. The CDR3 is made up of 14 amino acids. The V gene's germline CDR1 is MNHNY and CDR2 SVGAGI (reference sequence). This chain's CDR3 is CASRNRTSQQPQHF. The CDR3 nucleotides are TGTGCCAGCAGGAATCGGACCAGCCAGCAGCCCCAGCATTTT.